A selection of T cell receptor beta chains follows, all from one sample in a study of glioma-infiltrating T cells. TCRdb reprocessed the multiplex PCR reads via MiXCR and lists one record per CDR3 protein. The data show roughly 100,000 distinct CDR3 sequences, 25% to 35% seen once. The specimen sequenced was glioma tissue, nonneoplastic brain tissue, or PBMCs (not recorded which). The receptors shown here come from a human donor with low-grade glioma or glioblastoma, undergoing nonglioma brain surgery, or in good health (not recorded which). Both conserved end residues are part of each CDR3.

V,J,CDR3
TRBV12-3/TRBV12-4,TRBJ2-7,CASRQTPTSYEQYF
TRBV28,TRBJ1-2,CASSLKPGQGINCGYTF
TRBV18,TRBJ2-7,CASSPGTSHREQYF
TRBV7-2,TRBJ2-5,CASSHGQDQETQYF
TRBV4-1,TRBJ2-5,CASSQDGAGGTRGETQYF
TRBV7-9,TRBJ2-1,CASSLPPGEEQFF
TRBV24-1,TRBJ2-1,CATSDLPRTGSNEQFF
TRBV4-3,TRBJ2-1,CASSQLAGVYNEQFF
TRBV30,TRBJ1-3,CAWSVSGDTIYF
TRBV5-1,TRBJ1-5,CASSSQGREPQHF
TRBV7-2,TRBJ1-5,CASSPKTAWAVQPQHF
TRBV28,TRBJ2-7,CASSPILLSEQGVSEQYF
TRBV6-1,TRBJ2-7,CAKDDFVSYEQYF
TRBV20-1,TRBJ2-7,CSARRPDNSYEQYF
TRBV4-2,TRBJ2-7,CASRSRDSLYF
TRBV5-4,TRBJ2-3,CASSLGHSGGLDTQYF
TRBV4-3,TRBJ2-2,CASTRQRINTGELFF
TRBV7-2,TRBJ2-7,CASSLGVGQKIYEQYF
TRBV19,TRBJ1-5,CASNWGSLDQPQHF
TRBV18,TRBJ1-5,CASSQDQRGNQPQHF
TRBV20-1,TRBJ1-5,CSAREGLPGSGAQHF
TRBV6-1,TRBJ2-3,CASRTWEGTDTQYF
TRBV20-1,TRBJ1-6,CSATQQGKDSPLHF
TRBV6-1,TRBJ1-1,CASTLSRGGSEAFF
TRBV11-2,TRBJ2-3,CASSSLVGLEGDTQYF
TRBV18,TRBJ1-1,CASSPELQLMNTEAFF
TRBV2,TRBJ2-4,CASRGDSRLTIQYF
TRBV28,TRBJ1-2,CASRTREVRGYGYTF
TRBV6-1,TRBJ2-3,CASSESNARDTQYF
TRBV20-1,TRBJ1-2,CSASAGGTDNVYGYTF
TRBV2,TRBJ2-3,CARTLMTDTQYF
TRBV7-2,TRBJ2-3,CASSSFTDTQYF
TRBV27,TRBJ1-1,CASSSSLFGTEAFF
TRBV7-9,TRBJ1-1,CASSLIPEAFF
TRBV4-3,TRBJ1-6,CASSLRTGRSSPLHF
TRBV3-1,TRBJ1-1,CASSHGGNTEAFF
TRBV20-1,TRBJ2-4,CSARSQGNIQYF
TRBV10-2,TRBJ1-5,CASRRTEGNQPQHF
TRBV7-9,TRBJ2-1,CASSTPSGGMDNEQFF
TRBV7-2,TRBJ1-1,CASSWTGRSYLNTEAFF